This T cell receptor beta chain was obtained from a study of immune evolution from preneoplasia to lung adenocarcinoma. Overall study findings and caveats: Normal lung had highest clonality; later lesions appeared denser, more diverse.

J gave up 3 bases and V 2 bases, and 3 bases lay outside the gene matches. Germline CDR1 GTSNPN, CDR2 SVGIG (reference sequence). The CDR3 is 14 amino acids. Remarks on this clone: Antigen: not known.

Two lung cancer pathologists independently confirmed each histologic diagnosis. Clones were sequenced by immunoSEQ multiplex PCR, and TCRdb holds only the in-frame ones, with some missing. The table has about 3,100 clones, roughly 50% seen once. Sequenced sample: FFPE normal lung tissue adjacent to the tumor. The TCR sequence derives from a person between 50 and 60 years old with lung adenocarcinoma. V usage is TRBV30 and J usage is TRBJ2-7; TRBD2 agrees at 11 bases. The CDR3 sequence: CAWSKGLAVYEQYF. The CDR3 DNA follows: TGTGCCTGGAGTAAGGGACTAGCGGTCTACGAGCAGTACTTC.